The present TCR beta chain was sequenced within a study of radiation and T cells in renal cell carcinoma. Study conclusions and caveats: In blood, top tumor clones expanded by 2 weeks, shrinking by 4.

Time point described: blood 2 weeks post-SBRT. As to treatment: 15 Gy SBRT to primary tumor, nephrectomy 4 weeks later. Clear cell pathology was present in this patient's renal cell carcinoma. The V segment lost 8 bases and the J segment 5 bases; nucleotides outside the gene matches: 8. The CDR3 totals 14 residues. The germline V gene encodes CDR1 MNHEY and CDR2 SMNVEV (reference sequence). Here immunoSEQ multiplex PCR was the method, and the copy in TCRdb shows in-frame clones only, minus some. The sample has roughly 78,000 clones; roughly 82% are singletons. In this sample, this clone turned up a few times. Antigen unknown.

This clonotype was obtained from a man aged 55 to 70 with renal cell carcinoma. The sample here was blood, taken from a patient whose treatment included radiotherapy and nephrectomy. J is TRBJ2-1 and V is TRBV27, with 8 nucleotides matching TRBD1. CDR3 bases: TGTGCCAGCGTAGGGACAGGCGCCCACAATGAGCAGTTCTTC. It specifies CASVGTGAHNEQFF.